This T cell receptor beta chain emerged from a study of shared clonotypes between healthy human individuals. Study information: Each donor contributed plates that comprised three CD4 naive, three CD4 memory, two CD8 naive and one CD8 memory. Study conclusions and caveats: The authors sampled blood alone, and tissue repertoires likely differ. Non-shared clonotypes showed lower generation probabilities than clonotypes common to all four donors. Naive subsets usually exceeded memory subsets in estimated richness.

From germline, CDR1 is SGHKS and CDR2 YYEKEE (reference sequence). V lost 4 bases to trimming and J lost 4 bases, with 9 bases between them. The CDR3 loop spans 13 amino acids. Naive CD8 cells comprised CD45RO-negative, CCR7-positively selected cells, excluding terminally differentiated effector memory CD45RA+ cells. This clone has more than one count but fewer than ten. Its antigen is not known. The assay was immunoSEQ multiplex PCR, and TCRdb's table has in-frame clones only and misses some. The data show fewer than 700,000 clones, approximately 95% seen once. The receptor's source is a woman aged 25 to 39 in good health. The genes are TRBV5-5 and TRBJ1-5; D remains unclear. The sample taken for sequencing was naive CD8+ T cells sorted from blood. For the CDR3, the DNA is TGTGCCAGCAGCCCCGGAGGGAATCAGCCCCAGCATTTT. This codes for CASSPGGNQPQHF.